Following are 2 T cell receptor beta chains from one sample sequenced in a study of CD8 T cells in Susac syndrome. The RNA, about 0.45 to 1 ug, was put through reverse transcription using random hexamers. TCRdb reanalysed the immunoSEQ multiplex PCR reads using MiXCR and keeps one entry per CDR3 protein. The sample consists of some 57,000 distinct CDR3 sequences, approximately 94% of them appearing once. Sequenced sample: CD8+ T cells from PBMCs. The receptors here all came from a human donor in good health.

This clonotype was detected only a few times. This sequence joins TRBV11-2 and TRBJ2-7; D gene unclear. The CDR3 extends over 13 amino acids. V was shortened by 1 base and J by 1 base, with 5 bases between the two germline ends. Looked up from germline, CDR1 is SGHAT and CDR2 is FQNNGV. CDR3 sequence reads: CASSLGPSYEQYF. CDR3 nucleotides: TGTGCCAGCAGCTTAGGTCCGTCCTACGAGCAGTACTTC.

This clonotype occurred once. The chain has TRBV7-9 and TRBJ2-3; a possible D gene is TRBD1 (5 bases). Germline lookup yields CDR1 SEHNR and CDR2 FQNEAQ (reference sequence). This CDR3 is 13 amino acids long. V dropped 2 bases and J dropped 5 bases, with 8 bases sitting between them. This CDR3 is CASSLPQGDTQYF. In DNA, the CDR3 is TGTGCCAGCAGCTTACCCCAGGGAGATACGCAGTATTTT.